This T cell receptor beta chain originates from a study of blood T cell repertoires in COVID-19. For the study at large: Material from acute and convalescent COVID-19 was sourced from the United States, Italy and Spain.

The germline gives CDR1 SGHTS, CDR2 YDEGEE. The J segment lost 6 bases and the V segment lost 0 bases, leaving 14 bases of the junction unmatched. The CDR3 totals 19 residues. TCRdb's copy holds only in-frame clones and misses some; the assay was immunoSEQ multiplex PCR. This sample has 300,000 to 450,000 clones, with about 90% found just once. The sequenced material came from peripheral blood. The sequence was collected from a young woman with COVID-19, enrolled during active disease. V gene TRBV5-8 combines with J gene TRBJ1-5; 11 bases match TRBD1. Written as DNA, the CDR3 is TGTGCCAGCAGCTTGGCATGGACAGGGGGCGGGAGGAGTGTTCAGCCCCAGCATTTT. Translating it yields CASSLAWTGGGRSVQPQHF.